This T cell receptor (beta chain) was captured by sequencing in a study of identical twins. The CDR3 is 14 amino acids. Losses at the gene ends were 6 bases for V and 9 bases for J; bases not matched to a gene: 8. CDR1 and CDR2 from the germline V gene are MNHNS and SASEGT. Unique molecular identifiers were present on the cDNA, and a universal primer site came from template switching. One entry per CDR3 protein results from TCRdb running MiXCR on the 5' RACE reads. The profile shows more than 200,000 distinct CDR3 sequences, less than 9.5% of them singletons. Study-wide results and caveats: Recombination models fit unrelated individuals' TCR alpha sharing but underestimated twins'. Memory repertoires showed no such pattern, whereas abundant cord blood beta clonotypes carried fewer insertions.

In its sample, this clonotype was seen a few times. The antigen remains unidentified. The J gene is TRBJ1-6, the V gene TRBV6-1, with 7 positions matching TRBD1. This TCR came from a woman aged 18-30 years in good health. The sample consisted of memory (CD45RO+) T cells sorted from blood. CDR3 protein: CASRSGQYGSPLHF. The CDR3 DNA reads as TGTGCCAGCAGATCGGGACAGTATGGTTCACCCCTCCACTTT.